This record concerns one TCR beta chain sequence. In TCRdb, the 5' RACE reads were re-called with MiXCR into one record per CDR3 protein. The sample shows over 50,000 distinct CDR3 sequences, approximately 24% of them seen only once. Deletions cut 3 bases from V and 7 bases from J, with 14 bases between. The CDR3 has 14 amino acids. Germline V CDR1 and CDR2: SGDLS, YYNGEE. The specimen sequenced was tumor-infiltrating naive CD4+ T cells sorted from the breast tumor. The subset was: naive CD4+ T cells, CD4+CD45RA+CD25-. The source is a female donor with breast cancer. The chain uses TRBV9 and TRBJ2-1; D not certain. The CDR3 sequence is CASSATDFFNEQFF. CDR3 in DNA: TGTGCCAGCAGCGCTACCGACTTTTTTAATGAGCAGTTCTTC.